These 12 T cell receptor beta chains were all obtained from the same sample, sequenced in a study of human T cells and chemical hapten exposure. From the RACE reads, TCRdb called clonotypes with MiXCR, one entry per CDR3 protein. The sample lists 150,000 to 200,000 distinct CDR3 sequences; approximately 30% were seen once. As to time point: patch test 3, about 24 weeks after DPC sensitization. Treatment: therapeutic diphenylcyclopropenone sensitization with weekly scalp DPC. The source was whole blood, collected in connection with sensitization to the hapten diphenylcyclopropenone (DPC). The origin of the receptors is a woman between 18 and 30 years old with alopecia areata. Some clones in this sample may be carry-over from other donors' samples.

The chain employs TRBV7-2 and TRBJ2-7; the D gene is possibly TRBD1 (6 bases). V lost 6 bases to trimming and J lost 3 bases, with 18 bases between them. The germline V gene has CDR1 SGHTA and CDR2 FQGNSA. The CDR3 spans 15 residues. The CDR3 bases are TGTGCCAGCAGTCTCGCCCGGGACATCTACTACGAGCAGTACTTC. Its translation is CASSLARDIYYEQYF.

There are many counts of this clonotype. CDR3 amino acids: CSVREPYGKYEQYF. The CDR3 coding sequence is TGCAGCGTTAGGGAACCCTATGGAAAATACGAGCAGTACTTC. The chain employs TRBV29-1 and TRBJ2-7; D remains ambiguous. V lost 5 bases to trimming and J lost 4 bases, with 18 bases between them. Germline assignment: CDR1 SQVTM and CDR2 ANQGSEA. The CDR3 has 14 residues.

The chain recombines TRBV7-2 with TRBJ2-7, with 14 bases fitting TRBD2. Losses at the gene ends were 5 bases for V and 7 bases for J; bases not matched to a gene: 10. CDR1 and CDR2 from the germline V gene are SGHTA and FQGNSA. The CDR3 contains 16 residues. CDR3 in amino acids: CASSPGGLAGVLEQYF. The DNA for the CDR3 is TGTGCCAGCAGCCCAGGGGGACTAGCGGGAGTTTTGGAGCAGTACTTC.

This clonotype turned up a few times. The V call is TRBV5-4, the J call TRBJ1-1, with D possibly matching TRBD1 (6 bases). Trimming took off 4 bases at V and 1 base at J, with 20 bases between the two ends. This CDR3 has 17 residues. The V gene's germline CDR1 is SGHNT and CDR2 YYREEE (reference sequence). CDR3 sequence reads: CASSPGGPGGRNTEAFF. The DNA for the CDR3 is TGTGCCAGCAGCCCCGGGGGGCCGGGGGGGAGGAACACTGAAGCTTTCTTT.

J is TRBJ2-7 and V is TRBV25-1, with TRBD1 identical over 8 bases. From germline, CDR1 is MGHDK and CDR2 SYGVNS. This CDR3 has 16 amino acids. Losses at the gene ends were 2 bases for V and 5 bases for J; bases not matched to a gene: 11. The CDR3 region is CASSENGGTGLHEQYF. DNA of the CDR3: TGTGCCAGCAGTGAAAACGGTGGGACAGGACTCCACGAGCAGTACTTC.

The CDR3 bases are TGTGCCAGCAGCTTTGGCAGGGGGCTAGACATTCAGTACTTC. Amino acids: CASSFGRGLDIQYF. The chain combines TRBV5-6 with TRBJ2-4, with 8 nucleotides matching TRBD1. With V trimmed by 2 bases and J by 8 bases, 6 bases remained unmatched. The CDR3 is 14 residues long. Germline V gives CDR1 SGHDT, CDR2 YYEEEE.

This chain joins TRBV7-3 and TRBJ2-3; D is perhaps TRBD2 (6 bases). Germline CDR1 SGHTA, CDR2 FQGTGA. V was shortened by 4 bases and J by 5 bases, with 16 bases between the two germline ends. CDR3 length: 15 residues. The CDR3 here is CASSSRTLAGDTQYF. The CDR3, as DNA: TGTGCCAGCAGCTCAAGGACACTAGCTGGAGATACGCAGTATTTT.

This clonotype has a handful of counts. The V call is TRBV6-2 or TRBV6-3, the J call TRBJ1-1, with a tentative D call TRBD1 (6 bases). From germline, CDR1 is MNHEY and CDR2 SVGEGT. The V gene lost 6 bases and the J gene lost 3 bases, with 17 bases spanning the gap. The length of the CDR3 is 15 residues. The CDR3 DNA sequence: TGTGCCAGCAGCGCAACCGGGACATACTACACTGAAGCTTTCTTT. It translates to CASSATGTYYTEAFF.

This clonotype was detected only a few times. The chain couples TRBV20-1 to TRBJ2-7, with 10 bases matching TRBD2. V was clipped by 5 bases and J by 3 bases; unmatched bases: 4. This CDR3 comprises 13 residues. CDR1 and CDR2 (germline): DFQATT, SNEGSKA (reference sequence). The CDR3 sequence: CSAPSGSVYEQYF. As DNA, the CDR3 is TGCAGTGCTCCTAGCGGGAGTGTCTACGAGCAGTACTTC.

CDR3 loop: CASSKSEAGLETQYF. The CDR3 DNA follows: TGCGCCAGCAGCAAATCCGAGGCAGGGTTGGAGACCCAGTACTTC. The chain links TRBV5-1 to TRBJ2-5; D perhaps matches TRBD1 (5 bases). The CDR3 spans 15 residues. The germline V gene encodes CDR1 SGHRS and CDR2 YFSETQ. The ends were cut back, 4 bases at V and 5 bases at J, with 18 bases in the middle.

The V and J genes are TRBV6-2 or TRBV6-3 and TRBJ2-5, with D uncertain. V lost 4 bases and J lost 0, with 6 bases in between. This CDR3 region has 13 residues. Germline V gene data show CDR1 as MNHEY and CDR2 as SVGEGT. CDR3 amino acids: CASSLQYQETQYF. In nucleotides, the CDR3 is TGTGCCAGCAGTTTGCAGTACCAAGAGACCCAGTACTTC.

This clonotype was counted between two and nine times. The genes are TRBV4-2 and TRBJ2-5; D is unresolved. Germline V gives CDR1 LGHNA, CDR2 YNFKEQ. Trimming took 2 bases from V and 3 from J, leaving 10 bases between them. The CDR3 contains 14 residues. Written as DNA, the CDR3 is TGTGCCAGCAGCCAATCATACCGAGAAGAGACCCAGTACTTC. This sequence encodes CASSQSYREETQYF.